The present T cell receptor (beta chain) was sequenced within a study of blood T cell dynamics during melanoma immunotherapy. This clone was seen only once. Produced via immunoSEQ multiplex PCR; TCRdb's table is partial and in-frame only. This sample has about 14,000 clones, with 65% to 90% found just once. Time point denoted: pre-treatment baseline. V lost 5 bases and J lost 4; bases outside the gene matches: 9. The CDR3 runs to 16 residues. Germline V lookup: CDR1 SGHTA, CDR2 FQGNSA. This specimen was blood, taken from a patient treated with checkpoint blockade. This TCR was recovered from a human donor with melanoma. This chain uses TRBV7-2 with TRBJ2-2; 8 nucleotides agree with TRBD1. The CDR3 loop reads CASSRLGTGTTGELFF. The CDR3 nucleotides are TGTGCCAGCAGCCGCCTTGGGACAGGTACCACCGGGGAGCTGTTTTTT.